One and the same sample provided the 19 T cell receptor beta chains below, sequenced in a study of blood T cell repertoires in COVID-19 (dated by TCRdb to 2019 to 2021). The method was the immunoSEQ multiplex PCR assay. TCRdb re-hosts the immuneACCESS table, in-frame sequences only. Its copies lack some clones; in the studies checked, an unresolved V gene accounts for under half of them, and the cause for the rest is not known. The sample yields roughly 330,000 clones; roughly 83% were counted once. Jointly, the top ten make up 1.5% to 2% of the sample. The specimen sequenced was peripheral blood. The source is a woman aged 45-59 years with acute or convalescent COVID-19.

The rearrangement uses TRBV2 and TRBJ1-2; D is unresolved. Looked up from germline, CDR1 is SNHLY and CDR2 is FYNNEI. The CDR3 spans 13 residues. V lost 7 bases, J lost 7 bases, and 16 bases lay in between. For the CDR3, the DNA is TGTGCCAGCAACCCCGCGTTGAGGGTTGGCTACACCTTC. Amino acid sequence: CASNPALRVGYTF.

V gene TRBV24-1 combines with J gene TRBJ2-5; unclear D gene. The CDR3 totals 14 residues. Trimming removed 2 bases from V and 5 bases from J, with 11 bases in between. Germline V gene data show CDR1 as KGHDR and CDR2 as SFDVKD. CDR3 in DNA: TGTGCCACCAGTGATTCCCTTACGAGGGAGACCCAGTACTTC. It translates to CATSDSLTRETQYF.

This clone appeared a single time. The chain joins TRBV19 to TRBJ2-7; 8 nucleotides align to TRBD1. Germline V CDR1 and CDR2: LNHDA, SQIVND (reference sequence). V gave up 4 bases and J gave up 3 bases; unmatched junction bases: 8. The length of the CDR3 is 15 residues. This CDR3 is CASSRQGFEGYEQYF. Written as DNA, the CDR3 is TGTGCCAGTAGTAGACAGGGGTTTGAGGGCTACGAGCAGTACTTC.

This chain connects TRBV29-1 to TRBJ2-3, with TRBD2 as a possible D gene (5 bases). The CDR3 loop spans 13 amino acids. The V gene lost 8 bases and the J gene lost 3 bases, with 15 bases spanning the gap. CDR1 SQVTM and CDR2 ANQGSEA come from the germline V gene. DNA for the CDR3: TGCAGCACCTCCACTAGGCGGACAGATACGCAGTATTTT. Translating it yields CSTSTRRTDTQYF.

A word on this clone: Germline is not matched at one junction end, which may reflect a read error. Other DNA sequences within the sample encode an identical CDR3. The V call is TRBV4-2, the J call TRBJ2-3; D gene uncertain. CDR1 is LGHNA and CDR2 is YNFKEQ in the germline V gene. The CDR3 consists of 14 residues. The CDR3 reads CASSQNPGTDTQYF. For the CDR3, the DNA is TGTGCTAGCAGCCAAAATCCTGGCACAGATACGCAGTATTTT.

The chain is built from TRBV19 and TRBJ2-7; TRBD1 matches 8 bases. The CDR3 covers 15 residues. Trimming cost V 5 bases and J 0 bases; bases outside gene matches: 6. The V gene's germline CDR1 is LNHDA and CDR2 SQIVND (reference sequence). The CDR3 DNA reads TGTGCCAGTAGTTGGACAGGGAGGACCTCCTACGAGCAGTACTTC. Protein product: CASSWTGRTSYEQYF.

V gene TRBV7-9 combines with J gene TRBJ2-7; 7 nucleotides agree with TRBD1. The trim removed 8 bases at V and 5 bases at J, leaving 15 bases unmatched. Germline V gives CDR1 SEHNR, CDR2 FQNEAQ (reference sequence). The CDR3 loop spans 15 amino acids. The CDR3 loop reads CASRSNRGLEHEQYF. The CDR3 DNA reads TGTGCCAGCCGGTCAAACAGGGGTTTAGAGCACGAGCAGTACTTC. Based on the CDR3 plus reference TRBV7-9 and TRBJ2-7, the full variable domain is DTGVSQNPRHKITKRGQNVTFRCDPISEHNRLYWYRQTLGQGPEFLTYFQNEAQLEKSRLLSDRFSAERPKGSFSTLEIQRTEQGDSAMYLCASRSNRGLEHEQYFGPGTRLTVT.

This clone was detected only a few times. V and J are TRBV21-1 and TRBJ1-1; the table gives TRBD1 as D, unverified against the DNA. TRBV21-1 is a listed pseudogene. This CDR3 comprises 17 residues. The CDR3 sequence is CASSVHSGPGGSTEAFF. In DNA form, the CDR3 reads TGTGCCAGCAGCGTCCACTCGGGGCCAGGGGGCTCCACTGAAGCTTTCTTT.

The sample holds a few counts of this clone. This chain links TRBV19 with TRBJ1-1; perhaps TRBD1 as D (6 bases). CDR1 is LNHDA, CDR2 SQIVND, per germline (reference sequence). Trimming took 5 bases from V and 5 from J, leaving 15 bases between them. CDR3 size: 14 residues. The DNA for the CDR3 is TGTGCCAGTAGTTTGGGCAGGGGTTCGACTGAAGCTTTCTTT. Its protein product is CASSLGRGSTEAFF.

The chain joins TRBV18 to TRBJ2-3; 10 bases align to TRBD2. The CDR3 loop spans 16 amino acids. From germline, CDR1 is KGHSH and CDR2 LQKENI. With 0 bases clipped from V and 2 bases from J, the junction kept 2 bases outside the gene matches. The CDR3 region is CASSPPLAGFTDTQYF. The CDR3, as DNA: TGTGCCAGCTCACCACCACTAGCGGGATTCACAGATACGCAGTATTTT.

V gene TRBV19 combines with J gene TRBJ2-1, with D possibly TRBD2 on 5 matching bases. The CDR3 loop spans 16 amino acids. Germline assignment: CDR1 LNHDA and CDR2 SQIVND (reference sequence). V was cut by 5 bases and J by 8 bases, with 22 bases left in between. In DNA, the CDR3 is TGTGCCAGTAGTGGAGGACCGTTAACCTCAAGAGATGAGCAGTTCTTC. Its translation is CASSGGPLTSRDEQFF. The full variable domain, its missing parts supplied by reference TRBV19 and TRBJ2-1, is DGGITQSPKYLFRKEGQNVTLSCEQNLNHDAMYWYRQDPGQGLRLIYYSQIVNDFQKGDIAEGYSVSREKKESFPLTVTSAQKNPTAFYLCASSGGPLTSRDEQFFGPGTRLTVL.

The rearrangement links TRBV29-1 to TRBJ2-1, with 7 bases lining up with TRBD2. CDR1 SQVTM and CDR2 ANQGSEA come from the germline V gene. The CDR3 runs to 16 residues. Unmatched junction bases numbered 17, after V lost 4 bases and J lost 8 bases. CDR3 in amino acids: CSVGVLAASVADEQFF. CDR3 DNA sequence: TGCAGCGTTGGAGTCCTAGCGGCCAGCGTAGCGGATGAGCAGTTCTTC.

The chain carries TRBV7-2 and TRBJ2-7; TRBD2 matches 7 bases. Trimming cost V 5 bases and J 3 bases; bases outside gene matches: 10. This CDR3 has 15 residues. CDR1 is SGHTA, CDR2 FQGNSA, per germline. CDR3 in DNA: TGTGCCAGCAGCCTAACTAGCGTGGGGGACTACGAGCAGTACTTC. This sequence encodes CASSLTSVGDYEQYF.

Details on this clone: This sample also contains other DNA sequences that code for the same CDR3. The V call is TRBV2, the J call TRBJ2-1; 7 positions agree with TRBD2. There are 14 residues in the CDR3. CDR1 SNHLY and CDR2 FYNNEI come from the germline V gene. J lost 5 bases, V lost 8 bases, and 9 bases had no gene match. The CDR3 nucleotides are TGTGCCAGCGAATCTGGGACTAATGACAATGAGCAGTTCTTC. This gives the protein CASESGTNDNEQFF.

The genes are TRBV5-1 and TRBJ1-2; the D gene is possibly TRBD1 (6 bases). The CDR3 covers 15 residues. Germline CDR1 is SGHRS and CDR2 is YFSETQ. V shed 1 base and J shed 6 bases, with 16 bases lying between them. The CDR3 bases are TGCGCCAGCAGCTTGAACAGGGCCGGCGCGGATGGCTACACCTTC. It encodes CASSLNRAGADGYTF.

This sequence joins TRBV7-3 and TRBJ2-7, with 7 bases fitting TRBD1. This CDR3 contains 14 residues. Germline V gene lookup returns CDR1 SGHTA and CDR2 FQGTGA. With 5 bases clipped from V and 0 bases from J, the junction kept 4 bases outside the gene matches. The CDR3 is CASSPQGVSYEQYF. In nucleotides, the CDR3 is TGTGCCAGCAGCCCCCAGGGGGTCTCCTACGAGCAGTACTTC.

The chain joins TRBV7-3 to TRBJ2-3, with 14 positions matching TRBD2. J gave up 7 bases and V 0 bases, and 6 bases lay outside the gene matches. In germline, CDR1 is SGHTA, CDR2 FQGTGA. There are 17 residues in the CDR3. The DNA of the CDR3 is TGTGCCAGCAGCTTAACAACCGGGACTAGCGGGAGAAATACGCAGTATTTT. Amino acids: CASSLTTGTSGRNTQYF. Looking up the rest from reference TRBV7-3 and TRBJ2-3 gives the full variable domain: GAGVSQTPSNKVTEKGKYVELRCDPISGHTALYWYRQSLGQGPEFLIYFQGTGAADDSGLPNDRFFAVRPEGSVSTLKIQRTERGDSAVYLCASSLTTGTSGRNTQYFGPGTRLTVL.

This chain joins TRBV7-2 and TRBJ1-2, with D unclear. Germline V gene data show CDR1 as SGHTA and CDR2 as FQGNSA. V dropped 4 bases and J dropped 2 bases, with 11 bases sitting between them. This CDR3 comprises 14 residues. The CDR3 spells CASSYSTENYGYTF. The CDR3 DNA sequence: TGTGCCAGCAGCTACTCAACAGAAAACTATGGCTACACCTTC.

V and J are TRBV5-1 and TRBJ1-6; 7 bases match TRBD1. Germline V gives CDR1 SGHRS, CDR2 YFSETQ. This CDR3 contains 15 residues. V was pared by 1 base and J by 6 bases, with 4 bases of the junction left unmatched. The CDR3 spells CASSLLGGRNSPLHF. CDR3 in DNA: TGCGCCAGCAGCTTGCTAGGGGGCCGTAATTCACCCCTCCACTTT.